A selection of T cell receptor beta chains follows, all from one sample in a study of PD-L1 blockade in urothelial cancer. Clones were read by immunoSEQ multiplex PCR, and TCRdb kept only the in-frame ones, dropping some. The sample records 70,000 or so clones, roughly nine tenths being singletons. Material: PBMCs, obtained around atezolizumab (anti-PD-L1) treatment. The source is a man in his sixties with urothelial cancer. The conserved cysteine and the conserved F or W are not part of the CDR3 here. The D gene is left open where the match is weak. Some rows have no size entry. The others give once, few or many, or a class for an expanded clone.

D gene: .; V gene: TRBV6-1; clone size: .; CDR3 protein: ASSEGWGWEHTEAF
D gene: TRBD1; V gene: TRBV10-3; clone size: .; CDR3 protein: AIRRQGAGTEAF
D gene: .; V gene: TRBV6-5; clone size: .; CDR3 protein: ASSYGRTMNTEAF
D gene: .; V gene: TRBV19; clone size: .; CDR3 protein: ASSIRVYSNQPQH
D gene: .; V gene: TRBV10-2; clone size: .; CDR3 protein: ASSAGTYYGYT
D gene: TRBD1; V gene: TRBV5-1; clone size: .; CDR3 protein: ASSGGQVNTEAF
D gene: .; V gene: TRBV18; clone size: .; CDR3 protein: ASSSTYSITEAF
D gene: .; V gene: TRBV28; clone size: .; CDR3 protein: ACTGFMSQPQH
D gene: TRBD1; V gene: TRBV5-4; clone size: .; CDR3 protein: ASSLGDRGRTEAF
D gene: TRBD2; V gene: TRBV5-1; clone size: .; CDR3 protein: ASSLGTSGNTDTQY
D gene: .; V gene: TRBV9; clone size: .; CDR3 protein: ASSAVGGSYNEQF
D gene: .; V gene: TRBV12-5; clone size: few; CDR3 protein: ASGLDHLRDT
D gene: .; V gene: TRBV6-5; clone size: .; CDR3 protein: ASSDTGTRGEAF
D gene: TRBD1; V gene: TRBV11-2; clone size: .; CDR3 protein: ASSPGQGPTYEQY